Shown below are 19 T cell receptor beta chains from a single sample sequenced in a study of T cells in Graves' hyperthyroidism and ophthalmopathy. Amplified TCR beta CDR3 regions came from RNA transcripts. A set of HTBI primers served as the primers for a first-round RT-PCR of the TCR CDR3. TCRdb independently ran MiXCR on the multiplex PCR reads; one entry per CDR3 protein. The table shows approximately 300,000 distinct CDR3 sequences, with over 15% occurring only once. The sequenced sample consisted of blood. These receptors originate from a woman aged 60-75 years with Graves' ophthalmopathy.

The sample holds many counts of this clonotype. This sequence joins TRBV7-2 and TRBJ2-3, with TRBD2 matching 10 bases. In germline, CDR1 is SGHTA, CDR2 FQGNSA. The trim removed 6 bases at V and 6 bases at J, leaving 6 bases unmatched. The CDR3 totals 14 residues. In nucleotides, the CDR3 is TGTGCCAGCAGGAGCGGGAGGGCCGGTGATACGCAGTATTTT. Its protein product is CASRSGRAGDTQYF.

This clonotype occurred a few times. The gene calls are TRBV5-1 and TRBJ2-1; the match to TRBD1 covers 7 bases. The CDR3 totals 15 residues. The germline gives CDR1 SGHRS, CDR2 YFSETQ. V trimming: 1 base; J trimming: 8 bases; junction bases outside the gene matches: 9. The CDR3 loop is CASSLRQGEGHEQFF. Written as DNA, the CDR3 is TGCGCCAGCAGCTTGCGACAGGGAGAGGGTCATGAGCAGTTCTTC.

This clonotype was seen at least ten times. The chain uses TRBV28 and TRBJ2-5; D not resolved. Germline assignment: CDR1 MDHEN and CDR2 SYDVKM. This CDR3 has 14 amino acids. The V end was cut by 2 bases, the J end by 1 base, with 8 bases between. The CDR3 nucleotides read TGTGCCAGCAGTTTACCGCCCAGCCAAGAGACCCAGTACTTC. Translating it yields CASSLPPSQETQYF.

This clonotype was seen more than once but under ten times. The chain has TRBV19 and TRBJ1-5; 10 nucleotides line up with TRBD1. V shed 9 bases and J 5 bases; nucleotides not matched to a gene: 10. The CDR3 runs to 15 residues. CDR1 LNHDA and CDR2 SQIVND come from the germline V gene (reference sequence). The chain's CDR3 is CASRLGQGTYQPQHF. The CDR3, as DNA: TGTGCCAGCCGTTTGGGACAGGGGACATATCAGCCCCAGCATTTT.

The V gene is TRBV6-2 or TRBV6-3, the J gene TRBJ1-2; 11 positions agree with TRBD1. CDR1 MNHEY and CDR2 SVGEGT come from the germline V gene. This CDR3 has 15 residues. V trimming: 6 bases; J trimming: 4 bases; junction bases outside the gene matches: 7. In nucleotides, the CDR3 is TGTGCCAGCAGCCCCGGGACAGGGGGGTTCTATGGCTACACCTTC. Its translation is CASSPGTGGFYGYTF.

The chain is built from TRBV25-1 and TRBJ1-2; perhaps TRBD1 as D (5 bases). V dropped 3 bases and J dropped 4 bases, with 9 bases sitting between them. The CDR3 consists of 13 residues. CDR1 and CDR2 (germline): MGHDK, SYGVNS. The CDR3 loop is CASSEGGSYGYTF. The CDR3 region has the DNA TGTGCCAGCAGTGAGGGGGGTTCCTATGGCTACACCTTC.

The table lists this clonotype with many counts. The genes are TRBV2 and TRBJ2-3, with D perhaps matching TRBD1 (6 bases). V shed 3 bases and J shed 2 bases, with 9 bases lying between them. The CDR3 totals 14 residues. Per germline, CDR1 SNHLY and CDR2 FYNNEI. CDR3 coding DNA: TGTGCCAGCAGTGATCAGGGGTCCACAGATACGCAGTATTTT. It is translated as CASSDQGSTDTQYF.

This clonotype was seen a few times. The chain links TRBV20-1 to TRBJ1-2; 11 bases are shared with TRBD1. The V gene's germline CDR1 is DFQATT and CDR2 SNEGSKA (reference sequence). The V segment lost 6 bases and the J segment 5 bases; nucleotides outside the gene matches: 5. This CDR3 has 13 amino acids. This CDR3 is CSAKGQGAYGYTF. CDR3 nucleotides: TGCAGTGCAAAAGGACAGGGGGCTTATGGCTACACCTTC.

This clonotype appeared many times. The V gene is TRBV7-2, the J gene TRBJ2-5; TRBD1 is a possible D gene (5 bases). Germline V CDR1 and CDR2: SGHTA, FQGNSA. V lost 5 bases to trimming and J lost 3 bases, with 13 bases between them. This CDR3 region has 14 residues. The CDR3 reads CASSKTGLEETQYF. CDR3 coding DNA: TGTGCCAGCAGCAAAACAGGATTGGAAGAGACCCAGTACTTC.

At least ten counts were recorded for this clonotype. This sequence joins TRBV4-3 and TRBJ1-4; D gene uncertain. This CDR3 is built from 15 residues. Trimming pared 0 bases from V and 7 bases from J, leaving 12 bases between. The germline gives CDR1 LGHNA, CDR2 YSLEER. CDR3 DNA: TGCGCCAGCAGCCAAGATGCTACAGAAGGTGAAAAACTGTTTTTT. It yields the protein CASSQDATEGEKLFF.

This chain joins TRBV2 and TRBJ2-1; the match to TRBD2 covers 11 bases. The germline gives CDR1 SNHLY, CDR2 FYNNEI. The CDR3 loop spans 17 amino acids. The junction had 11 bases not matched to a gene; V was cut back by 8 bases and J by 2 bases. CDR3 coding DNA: TGTGCCAGCTCACCGAGACTAGCGGGATCAACCTACAATGAGCAGTTCTTC. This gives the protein CASSPRLAGSTYNEQFF.

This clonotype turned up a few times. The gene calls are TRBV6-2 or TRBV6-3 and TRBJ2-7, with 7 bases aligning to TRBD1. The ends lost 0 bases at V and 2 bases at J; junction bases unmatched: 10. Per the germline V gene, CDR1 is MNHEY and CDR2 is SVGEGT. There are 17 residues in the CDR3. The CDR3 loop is CASSYSRGRDRTYEQYF. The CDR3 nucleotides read TGTGCCAGCAGTTACTCAAGGGGACGGGACAGAACCTACGAGCAGTACTTC.

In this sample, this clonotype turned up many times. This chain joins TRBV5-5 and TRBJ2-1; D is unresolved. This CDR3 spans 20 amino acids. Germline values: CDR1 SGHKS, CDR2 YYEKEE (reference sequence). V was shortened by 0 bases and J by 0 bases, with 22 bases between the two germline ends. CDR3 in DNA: TGTGCCAGCAGCTTGGCCTCAATAAGACATCCACCTGACTCCTACAATGAGCAGTTCTTC. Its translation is CASSLASIRHPPDSYNEQFF.

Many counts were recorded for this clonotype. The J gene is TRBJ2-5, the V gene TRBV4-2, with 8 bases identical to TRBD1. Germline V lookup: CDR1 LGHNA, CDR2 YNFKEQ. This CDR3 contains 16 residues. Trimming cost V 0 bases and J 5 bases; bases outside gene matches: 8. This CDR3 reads CASSQESQGAGETQYF. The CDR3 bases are TGTGCCAGCAGCCAAGAAAGCCAGGGGGCTGGGGAGACCCAGTACTTC.

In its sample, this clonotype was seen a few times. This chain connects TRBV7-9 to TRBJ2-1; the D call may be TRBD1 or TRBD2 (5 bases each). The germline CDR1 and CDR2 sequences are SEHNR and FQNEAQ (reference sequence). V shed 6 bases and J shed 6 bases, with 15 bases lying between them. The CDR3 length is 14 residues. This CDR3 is CASSSRDGLNEQFF. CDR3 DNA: TGTGCCAGCAGTTCTCGGGACGGTCTCAATGAGCAGTTCTTC.

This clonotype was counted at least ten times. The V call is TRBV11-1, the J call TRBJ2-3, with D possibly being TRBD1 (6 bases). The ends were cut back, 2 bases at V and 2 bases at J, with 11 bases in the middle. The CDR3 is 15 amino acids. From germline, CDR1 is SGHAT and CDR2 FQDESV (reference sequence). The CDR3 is CASSLLDRDTDTQYF. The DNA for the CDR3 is TGTGCCAGCAGCTTATTGGACAGAGACACAGATACGCAGTATTTT.

For the CDR3, the DNA is TGCGCCAGCGGAGAGGGCGGGGAGCTGTTTTTT. It encodes CASGEGGELFF. The chain recombines TRBV4-3 with TRBJ2-2, with TRBD2 as a possible D gene (5 bases). Trimming cost V 8 bases and J 7 bases, with 8 bases left between them. CDR3 length: 11 amino acids. Per the germline V gene, CDR1 is LGHNA and CDR2 is YSLEER.

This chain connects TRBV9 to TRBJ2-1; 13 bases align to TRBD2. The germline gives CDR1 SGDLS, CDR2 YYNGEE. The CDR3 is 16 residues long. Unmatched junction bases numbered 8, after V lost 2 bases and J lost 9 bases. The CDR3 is CASSVGTSGIIVEQFF. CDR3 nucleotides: TGTGCCAGCAGCGTCGGGACTAGCGGGATCATAGTTGAGCAGTTCTTC. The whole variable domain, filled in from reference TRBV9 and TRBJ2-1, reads DSGVTQTPKHLITATGQRVTLRCSPRSGDLSVYWYQQSLDQGLQFLIQYYNGEERAKGNILERFSAQQFPDLHSELNLSSLELGDSALYFCASSVGTSGIIVEQFFGPGTRLTVL.

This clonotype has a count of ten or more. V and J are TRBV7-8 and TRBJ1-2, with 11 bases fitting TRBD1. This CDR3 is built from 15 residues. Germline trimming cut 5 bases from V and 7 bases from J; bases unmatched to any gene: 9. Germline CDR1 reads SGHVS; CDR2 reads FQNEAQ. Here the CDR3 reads CASSAGTGGGSGYTF. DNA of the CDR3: TGTGCCAGCAGCGCCGGGACAGGGGGTGGGAGTGGCTACACCTTC.